These T cell receptor beta chains were read from a single sample in a study of T cell responses to AZD1222 COVID-19 vaccine. Profiled with immunoSEQ multiplex PCR; TCRdb holds only in-frame clones, not every one. The data hold some 170,000 clones, with approximately 94% observed a single time. This specimen was peripheral blood, taken 28 days after the second AZD1222 dose. These receptors came from an adult who received the AZD1222 COVID-19 vaccine. Both conserved end residues are part of each CDR3. The D gene is left open where the match is weak. Expanded clones are given a class, and other clones once, few, many or no size at all.

j_gene,d_gene,abundance,len,v_gene,CDR3nt,CDR3aa
TRBJ2-1,NA,NA,15,TRBV5-1,TGCGCCAGCAGCCCGGGACTGGATCCCTACAATGAGCAGTTCTTC,CASSPGLDPYNEQFF
TRBJ2-5,TRBD2,NA,16,TRBV7-9,TGTGCCAGCAGCTCCCGGACTAGCGGGAGGGGAGAGACCCAGTACTTC,CASSSRTSGRGETQYF
TRBJ1-1,NA,NA,12,TRBV2,TGTGCCAGCAGGACAGAGAACACTGAAGCTTTCTTT,CASRTENTEAFF
TRBJ2-7,NA,NA,13,TRBV25-1,TGTGCCAGCAGTGGGCGGGGTACCTACGAGCAGTACTTC,CASSGRGTYEQYF
TRBJ1-2,NA,NA,13,TRBV19,TGTGCCAGTAGTAGAGGCGGGAACTATGGCTACACCTTC,CASSRGGNYGYTF
TRBJ1-3,TRBD1,NA,15,TRBV6-5,TGTGCCAGCAGCTCAGGGGGGGACTCTGGAAACACCATATATTTT,CASSSGGDSGNTIYF
TRBJ1-2,NA,NA,12,TRBV19,TGTGCCAGTAGTACCTCCTGGAGTGGCTACACCTTC,CASSTSWSGYTF
TRBJ1-1,NA,NA,12,TRBV6-5,TGTGCCAGCAGAGGGGTGGACACTGAAGCTTTCTTT,CASRGVDTEAFF
TRBJ2-7,TRBD2,NA,13,TRBV6-2/TRBV6-3,TGTGCCAGCAGTAGCGGGATGGGCTACGAGCAGTACTTC,CASSSGMGYEQYF
TRBJ1-5,TRBD1,NA,14,TRBV10-3,TGTGCCATCAGGGGGACAGGGGACAATCAGCCCCAGCATTTT,CAIRGTGDNQPQHF
TRBJ2-5,TRBD2,once,15,TRBV7-3,TGTGCCAGCAGCCGTGGGACTAGAGGACAAGAGACCCAGTACTTC,CASSRGTRGQETQYF
TRBJ2-3,NA,NA,15,TRBV6-5,TGTGCCAGCAGTTACTCAACAGGATTCACAGATACGCAGTATTTT,CASSYSTGFTDTQYF
TRBJ2-5,NA,once,16,TRBV4-2,TGTGCCAGCAGCCAAGAAGGCAGGGGGGTGGAGGAGACCCAGTACTTC,CASSQEGRGVEETQYF
TRBJ1-3,TRBD1,NA,16,TRBV4-1,TGCGCCAGCAGCCACCCCCCGGGACAGAGTAGAAACACCATATATTTT,CASSHPPGQSRNTIYF
TRBJ2-3,TRBD2,NA,16,TRBV7-9,TGTGCCAGCAGCCACCAGACTAGCGGATACACAGATACGCAGTATTTT,CASSHQTSGYTDTQYF
TRBJ2-7,NA,NA,13,TRBV5-1,TGCGCCAGCAGCGGGACCATGTCCTACGAGCAGTACTTC,CASSGTMSYEQYF